This is a list of T cell receptor beta chains from one sample in a study of blood T cells in healthy people across ages. TCRdb reanalysed the 5' RACE reads using MiXCR and keeps one entry per CDR3 protein. The profile shows about 1 million distinct CDR3 sequences, more than 35% of them singletons. Sequenced material: blood. All receptors derive from a woman in her sixties in good health. CDR3s include the opening cysteine and the closing phenylalanine or tryptophan. The D gene is left open where the match is weak. A row's size may be missing; if present it is once, few, many or a size class.

V gene,J gene,D gene,clone size,CDR3 protein,CDR3 DNA
TRBV10-3,TRBJ1-2,TRBD1,few,CAITLDRAYGYTF,TGTGCCATCACCCTGGACAGGGCCTATGGCTACACCTTC
TRBV28,TRBJ2-7,TRBD2,.,CASSLGTSGRRSYEQYF,TGTGCCAGCAGCCTCGGGACTAGCGGGAGGAGGTCCTACGAGCAGTACTTC
TRBV6-5,TRBJ2-1,.,few,CASSSRDRRPYNEQFF,TGTGCCAGCAGTAGCCGGGACCGCCGCCCATACAATGAGCAGTTCTTC
TRBV6-5,TRBJ2-7,.,.,CASSYLGTLYF,TGTGCCAGCAGTTATCTAGGGACCCTGTACTTC
TRBV27,TRBJ2-2,.,.,CASSFRGSGELFF,TGTGCCAGCAGTTTTAGGGGATCCGGGGAGCTGTTTTTT
TRBV10-2,TRBJ2-1,.,.,CASGDYGVFF,TGCGCCAGCGGAGACTATGGAGTGTTCTTC
TRBV7-9,TRBJ2-7,.,few,CASSLVGRNYEQYF,TGTGCCAGCAGCTTAGTCGGCCGAAACTACGAGCAGTACTTC
TRBV29-1,TRBJ2-5,TRBD1,few,CSVDDRGLEQKETQYF,TGCAGCGTGGATGACAGGGGGCTAGAACAAAAAGAGACCCAGTACTTC
TRBV6-2/TRBV6-3,TRBJ2-7,TRBD1,.,CASIRHRDRDNEQYF,TGTGCCAGCATTAGACACCGGGACAGGGACAATGAGCAGTACTTC
TRBV7-3,TRBJ2-3,.,.,CASSLSMGRRDTQYF,TGTGCCAGCAGCTTAAGCATGGGGCGCAGGGATACGCAGTATTTT
TRBV6-5,TRBJ1-1,.,.,CASSPQGRGTEVFF,TGTGCCAGCAGCCCACAGGGACGGGGCACTGAAGTTTTCTTT
TRBV29-1,TRBJ2-3,.,.,CSVRRDWSTDTQYF,TGCAGCGTCCGCCGGGACTGGAGCACAGATACGCAGTATTTT
TRBV20-1,TRBJ2-1,TRBD2,.,CSAAEREYSYNEQFF,TGCAGTGCTGCCGAGCGGGAGTACTCCTACAATGAGCAGTTCTTC
TRBV12-3/TRBV12-4,TRBJ1-1,.,few,CASSFGSYEAFF,TGTGCCAGCAGTTTTGGGTCCTATGAAGCTTTCTTT
TRBV29-1,TRBJ2-1,TRBD2,.,CSHRRESPNEQFF,TGCAGCCACAGGCGGGAGTCCCCCAATGAGCAGTTCTTC
TRBV20-1,TRBJ2-3,TRBD2,few,CSARDRGLAGADTQYF,TGCAGTGCTAGAGATCGGGGACTAGCTGGGGCAGATACGCAGTATTTT
TRBV7-9,TRBJ2-3,.,few,CASSLSTPTDTQYF,TGTGCCAGCAGCTTATCGACTCCAACAGATACGCAGTATTTT
TRBV20-1,TRBJ2-5,TRBD2,few,CSARVTSGSRETQYF,TGCAGTGCTAGAGTCACTAGCGGGAGTCGAGAGACCCAGTACTTC
TRBV29-1,TRBJ2-3,.,.,CSVYSGTSTDTQYF,TGCAGCGTCTATAGCGGAACTAGCACAGATACGCAGTATTTT
TRBV12-3/TRBV12-4,TRBJ2-7,TRBD2,.,CASSFPGRRGGYEQYF,TGTGCCAGCAGTTTCCCGGGACGCCGGGGGGGCTACGAGCAGTACTTC
TRBV27,TRBJ2-6,.,many,CASSFRAGDTPGANVLTF,TGTGCCAGCAGTTTCAGGGCAGGGGATACTCCTGGGGCCAACGTCCTGACTTTC
TRBV6-6,TRBJ1-4,.,.,CASRPGPGNEKLFF,TGTGCCAGCAGACCGGGGCCTGGAAATGAAAAACTGTTTTTT
TRBV7-2,TRBJ2-3,.,few,CASSLTSGAFGEQYF,TGTGCCAGCAGCTTAACGTCGGGAGCTTTTGGTGAGCAGTATTTT
TRBV7-9,TRBJ2-3,.,.,CASSWPRDSSTDTQYF,TGTGCCAGCAGCTGGCCTCGGGACTCAAGCACAGATACGCAGTATTTT
TRBV20-1,TRBJ2-3,.,once,CSAILRWTGGTDTQYF,TGCAGTGCGATCCTCCGGTGGACGGGTGGCACAGATACGCAGTATTTT
TRBV7-2,TRBJ2-3,.,.,CASSLAVTALGTDTQYF,TGTGCCAGCAGCTTAGCCGTGACAGCACTTGGTACAGATACGCAGTATTTT
TRBV29-1,TRBJ2-4,.,few,CSVAPRAQAEQYF,TGCAGCGTTGCTCCGCGGGCGCAAGCAGAGCAGTACTTC
TRBV10-3,TRBJ2-5,TRBD2,.,CAIKGSGGSQETQYF,TGTGCCATCAAGGGTAGCGGGGGGTCCCAAGAGACCCAGTACTTC
TRBV9,TRBJ2-5,TRBD2,.,CASSVGPSGGPYQETQYF,TGTGCCAGCAGCGTAGGTCCTAGCGGGGGCCCGTACCAAGAGACCCAGTACTTC
TRBV6-5,TRBJ2-5,TRBD2,.,CASSYGLVATQYF,TGTGCCAGCAGTTACGGACTAGTCGCGACCCAGTACTTC
TRBV20-1,TRBJ2-1,.,.,CSARDAGSGNNEQFF,TGCAGTGCTAGAGATGCGGGTAGCGGTAACAATGAGCAGTTCTTC
TRBV12-3/TRBV12-4,TRBJ1-6,TRBD1,.,CASRRSADRGSPLHF,TGTGCCAGCAGGCGCAGCGCGGACAGGGGTTCACCCCTCCACTTT
TRBV2,TRBJ2-2,TRBD2,.,CASRKTSGRGTGELFF,TGTGCCAGCAGAAAGACTAGCGGGAGGGGAACCGGGGAGCTGTTTTTT
TRBV24-1,TRBJ1-2,TRBD1,many,CATSSGQGNGYTF,TGTGCCACCAGTTCGGGACAGGGAAATGGCTACACCTTC
TRBV9,TRBJ2-1,TRBD2,.,CASSAAGTISNEQFF,TGTGCCAGCAGCGCAGCCGGGACTATCAGCAATGAGCAGTTCTTC
TRBV20-1,TRBJ2-1,.,few,CSARAGDPLGNEQFF,TGCAGTGCTAGAGCAGGCGACCCCCTGGGGAATGAGCAGTTCTTC
TRBV20-1,TRBJ2-3,.,many,CSASSTDTQYF,TGCAGCGCCTCTAGCACAGATACGCAGTATTTT
TRBV20-1,TRBJ2-1,TRBD2,.,CSARGRENNEQFF,TGCAGTGCTAGGGGGCGGGAGAACAATGAGCAGTTCTTC
TRBV7-9,TRBJ2-7,.,.,CASSLGGVTGISYEQYF,TGTGCCAGCAGCTTAGGGGGGGTTACAGGGATCTCCTACGAGCAGTACTTC
TRBV6-6,TRBJ1-2,.,few,CASSPNYGYTF,TGTGCCAGCAGCCCGAACTATGGCTACACCTTC
TRBV7-3,TRBJ2-3,.,few,CASSLRRFGTDTQYF,TGTGCCAGCAGCTTAAGGCGTTTTGGCACAGATACGCAGTATTTT